This TCR beta chain came from a study of blood T cell repertoires in COVID-19. At the level of the study: Sites across the United States, Italy and Spain contributed samples from acute and convalescent COVID-19. PBMCs, B-cell-depleted T cells, or T cells were the source of the cDNA or gDNA that made up the material.

Per the original data handling: Amplified reference gene primers provided the basis for estimating nucleated cell counts. Assay used: immunoSEQ multiplex PCR; TCRdb lists only in-frame clones, some missing. V and J calls and clone size are those listed in that table; D and trimming were worked out from the DNA. Here the sample spans fewer than 150,000 clones, roughly 80% being singletons. V was pared by 2 bases and J by 0 bases, with 7 bases between. Germline loops: CDR1 SNHLY, CDR2 FYNNEI. There are 15 residues in the CDR3. Sequencing input: peripheral blood. This clonotype was sampled from a woman between 45 and 60 years old with acute or convalescent COVID-19. The chain combines TRBV2 with TRBJ2-2; D is undetermined. CDR3 amino acids: CASSELVTNTGELFF. DNA of the CDR3: TGTGCCAGCAGTGAATTAGTTACGAACACCGGGGAGCTGTTTTTT.